A single sample is the source of the 9 T cell receptor beta chains below, sequenced in a study of T cells in Graves' hyperthyroidism and ophthalmopathy. RNA transcripts yielded amplified TCR beta CDR3 regions. The HTBI primer set served for first-round RT-PCR of the TCR CDR3. TCRdb reprocessed the multiplex PCR reads via MiXCR and lists one record per CDR3 protein. The profile shows about 590,000 distinct CDR3 sequences, 14% of them singletons. The sample consisted of blood. Receptors originate from a woman younger than 30 with Graves' ophthalmopathy.

This clonotype was recorded many times. V and J are TRBV9 and TRBJ2-5; TRBD1 aligns across 7 bases. Germline V gives CDR1 SGDLS, CDR2 YYNGEE. This CDR3 contains 14 residues. Trimming removed 3 bases from V and 5 bases from J; junction bases left unmatched: 7. The CDR3 spells CASSASGGAETQYF. The DNA for the CDR3 is TGTGCCAGCAGCGCTTCAGGGGGTGCTGAGACCCAGTACTTC.

A word on this clonotype: This clone may be a read error of a much larger clone one base away. The V call is TRBV5-1, the J call TRBJ2-7; 11 bases are shared with TRBD2. Germline assignment: CDR1 SGHRS and CDR2 YFSETQ. With V trimmed by 4 bases and J by 7 bases, 13 bases remained unmatched. The CDR3 is 16 residues long. The DNA of the CDR3 is TGCGCCAGCAGCCAGGGACTTAGCGGGAGGGCCAGAGAGCAGTACTTC. Its protein is CASSQGLSGRAREQYF.

This clonotype turned up a few times. The chain combines TRBV24-1 with TRBJ1-1, with D possibly TRBD1 on 5 matching bases. Germline V gives CDR1 KGHDR, CDR2 SFDVKD. The CDR3 sequence is 13 residues long. V shed 4 bases and J shed 4 bases, with 9 bases lying between them. Here the CDR3 DNA reads TGTGCCACCAGTGAAACAGGTATCACTGAAGCTTTCTTT. Protein product: CATSETGITEAFF.

This clonotype has at least ten counts. The chain links TRBV24-1 to TRBJ2-1, with 10 bases fitting TRBD2. Germline trimming cut 3 bases from V and 6 bases from J; bases unmatched to any gene: 4. The CDR3 is 15 amino acids. Per germline, CDR1 KGHDR and CDR2 SFDVKD. CDR3 sequence: CATSDVRLAGNEQFF. CDR3 coding DNA: TGTGCCACCAGTGATGTAAGACTAGCGGGCAATGAGCAGTTCTTC.

This clonotype was observed at least ten times. V gene TRBV6-1 combines with J gene TRBJ1-2, with D uncertain. This CDR3 region has 17 residues. Deletions cut 8 bases from V and 4 bases from J, with 26 bases between. CDR1 is MNHNS, CDR2 SASEGT, per germline. In nucleotides, the CDR3 is TGTGCCAGCCTAAAGGGAGGGAGGGCGCGGGGATCCTATGGCTACACCTTC. Amino acids: CASLKGGRARGSYGYTF.

At least ten counts were recorded for this clonotype. The chain joins TRBV7-9 to TRBJ1-1, with D unclear. Germline V gives CDR1 SEHNR, CDR2 FQNEAQ (reference sequence). The CDR3 spans 14 residues. The V end lost 1 base, the J end lost 3 bases, and 9 bases lay between the germline ends. In DNA form, the CDR3 reads TGTGCCAGCAGCTTAGTCAGACGGTACACTGAAGCTTTCTTT. Protein: CASSLVRRYTEAFF.

The chain joins TRBV6-1 to TRBJ2-4; 8 bases agree with TRBD1. Per the germline V gene, CDR1 is MNHNS and CDR2 is SASEGT. The CDR3 is made up of 16 amino acids. Trimming cost V 6 bases and J 1 base; bases outside gene matches: 8. CDR3 region: CASSATGGYAKNIQYF. The CDR3 nucleotides read TGTGCCAGCAGCGCCACAGGGGGTTACGCCAAAAACATTCAGTACTTC.

There are many counts of this clonotype. The CDR3 nucleotides are TGTGCCAGCAGTTACTCTAGCGGGAGGACCGGTGATACGCAGTATTTT. Amino acids: CASSYSSGRTGDTQYF. The chain combines TRBV6-2 or TRBV6-3 with TRBJ2-3, with TRBD2 matching over 10 bases. CDR1 and CDR2 from the germline V gene are MNHEY and SVGEGT. Trimming removed 0 bases from V and 6 bases from J; junction bases left unmatched: 6. The CDR3 extends over 16 amino acids.

This clonotype appeared many times. V gene TRBV20-1 combines with J gene TRBJ1-5, with D perhaps matching TRBD1 (6 bases). This CDR3 spans 16 amino acids. The V gene lost 3 bases and the J gene lost 0 bases, with 15 bases spanning the gap. Germline V gives CDR1 DFQATT, CDR2 SNEGSKA (reference sequence). CDR3: CSASSGAVNSNQPQHF. The CDR3 nucleotides read TGCAGTGCTAGCTCAGGGGCGGTAAATAGCAATCAGCCCCAGCATTTT.